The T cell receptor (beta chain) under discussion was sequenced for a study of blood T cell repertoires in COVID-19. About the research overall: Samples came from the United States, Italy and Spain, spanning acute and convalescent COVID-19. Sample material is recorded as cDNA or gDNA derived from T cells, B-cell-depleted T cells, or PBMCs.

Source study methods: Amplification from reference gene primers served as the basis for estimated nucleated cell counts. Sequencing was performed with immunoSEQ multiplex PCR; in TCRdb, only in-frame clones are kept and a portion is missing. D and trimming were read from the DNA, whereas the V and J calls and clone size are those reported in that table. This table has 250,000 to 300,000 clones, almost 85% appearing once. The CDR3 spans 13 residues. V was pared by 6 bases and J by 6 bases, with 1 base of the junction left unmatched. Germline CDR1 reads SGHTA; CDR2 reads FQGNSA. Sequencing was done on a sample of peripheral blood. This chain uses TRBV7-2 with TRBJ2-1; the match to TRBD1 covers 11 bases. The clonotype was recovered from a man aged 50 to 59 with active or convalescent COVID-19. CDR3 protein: CASRGTGGNEQFF. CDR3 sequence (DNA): TGTGCCAGCAGGGGGACAGGGGGCAATGAGCAGTTCTTC.